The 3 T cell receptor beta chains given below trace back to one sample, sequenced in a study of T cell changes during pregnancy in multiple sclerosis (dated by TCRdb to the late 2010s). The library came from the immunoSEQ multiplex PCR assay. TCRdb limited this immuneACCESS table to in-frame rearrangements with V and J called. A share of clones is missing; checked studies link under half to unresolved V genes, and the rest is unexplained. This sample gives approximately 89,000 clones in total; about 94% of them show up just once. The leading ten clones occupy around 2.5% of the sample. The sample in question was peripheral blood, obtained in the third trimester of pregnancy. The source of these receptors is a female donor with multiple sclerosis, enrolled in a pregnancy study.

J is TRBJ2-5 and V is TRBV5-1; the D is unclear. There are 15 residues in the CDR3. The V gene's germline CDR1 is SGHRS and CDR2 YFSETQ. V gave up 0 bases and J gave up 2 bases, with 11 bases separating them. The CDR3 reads CASSLERPIQETQYF. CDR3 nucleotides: TGCGCCAGCAGCTTGGAGCGACCGATTCAAGAGACCCAGTACTTC.

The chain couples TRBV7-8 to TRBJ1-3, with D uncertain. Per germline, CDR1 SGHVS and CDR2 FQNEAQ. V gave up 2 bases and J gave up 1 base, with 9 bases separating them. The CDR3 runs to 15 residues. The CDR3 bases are TGTGCCAGCAGCTTACGGGGTGAATCTGGAAACACCATATATTTT. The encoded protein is CASSLRGESGNTIYF.

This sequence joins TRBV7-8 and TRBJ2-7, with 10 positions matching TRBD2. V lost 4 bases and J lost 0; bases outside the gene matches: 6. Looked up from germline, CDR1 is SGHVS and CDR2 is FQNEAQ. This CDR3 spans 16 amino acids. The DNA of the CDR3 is TGTGCCAGCAGCTCAGTTCTAGCGGGGGCCTCCTACGAGCAGTACTTC. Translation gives CASSSVLAGASYEQYF.